Listed here are 29 T cell receptor beta chains from one sample, sequenced in a study of CD8+ T cells in alopecia areata. Extraction of RNA preceded its reverse transcription into cDNA, which served as the sequencing template. Data came from immunoSEQ multiplex PCR; TCRdb stores just in-frame clones and leaves some out. The data show fewer than 200,000 clones, 50% to 70% seen once. The sample consisted of CD4+ T cells sorted from blood, taken at week 0. The receptors here all came from a human donor with alopecia areata.

The J gene is TRBJ1-1, the V gene TRBV12-5; unclear D gene. Germline V CDR1 and CDR2: LGHNT, FRNRAP. CDR3 length: 14 amino acids. V lost 2 bases, J lost 0 bases, and 7 bases lay in between. The CDR3 loop reads CASGLTLLNTEAFF. Written as DNA, the CDR3 is TGTGCTAGTGGTTTGACACTGCTGAACACTGAAGCTTTCTTT.

This clone was picked up a small number of times. The J gene is TRBJ2-1, the V gene TRBV9; D is perhaps TRBD2 (6 bases). The V end lost 4 bases, the J end lost 0 bases, and 14 bases lay between the germline ends. The CDR3 length is 16 residues. Germline-derived CDR1 and CDR2 are SGDLS and YYNGEE. CDR3 amino acids: CASSIGTGSSYNEQFF. CDR3 DNA: TGTGCCAGCAGCATCGGGACTGGAAGCTCCTACAATGAGCAGTTCTTC.

The J gene is TRBJ2-7, the V gene TRBV30; D gene ambiguous. V lost 3 bases and J 6 bases, leaving 9 bases between the germline ends. There are 11 residues in the CDR3. The germline V gene encodes CDR1 GTSNPN and CDR2 SVGIG (reference sequence). In DNA form, the CDR3 reads TGTGCCTGGAGCCGGGCAGGCGAGCAGTACTTC. This sequence encodes CAWSRAGEQYF.

This clone was detected a few times. This rearrangement joins TRBV29-1 to TRBJ2-1, with unresolved D. The germline V gene has CDR1 SQVTM and CDR2 ANQGSEA. V was pared by 6 bases and J by 1 base, with 7 bases between. The CDR3 runs to 12 residues. CDR3 sequence: CSVPSSYNEQFF. DNA for the CDR3: TGCAGCGTCCCCAGTTCCTACAATGAGCAGTTCTTC.

CDR3 in amino acids: CASSLQGYGYTF. The CDR3 DNA sequence: TGTGCCAGTAGTCTGCAGGGGTATGGCTACACCTTC. The V call is TRBV19, the J call TRBJ1-2; possibly TRBD1 for D (6 bases). V was cut by 5 bases and J by 5 bases, with 9 bases left in between. CDR3 length equals 12 residues. Germline lookup yields CDR1 LNHDA and CDR2 SQIVND (reference sequence).

This chain joins TRBV5-1 and TRBJ2-7, with D tentatively TRBD1 or TRBD2 (5 bases each). In germline, CDR1 is SGHRS, CDR2 YFSETQ. CDR3 length equals 16 residues. Between the trimmed V and J ends, which lost 6 bases and 0 bases, there was a span of 19 bases. Written as DNA, the CDR3 is TGCGCCAGCACTACTTCGGGACGGGCAAGCTCCTACGAGCAGTACTTC. Translating gives CASTTSGRASSYEQYF.

V gene TRBV29-1 combines with J gene TRBJ1-4, with D unclear. Per the germline V gene, CDR1 is SQVTM and CDR2 is ANQGSEA. This CDR3 has 15 residues. Between the trimmed V and J ends, which lost 7 bases and 7 bases, there was a span of 22 bases. The CDR3 region is CSASQGRGKGEKLFF. CDR3 DNA sequence: TGCAGCGCCAGCCAAGGTAGAGGGAAGGGTGAAAAACTGTTTTTT.

The count of this clone is one. V usage is TRBV7-8 and J usage is TRBJ1-6; 9 bases fit TRBD1. V lost 5 bases, J lost 7 bases, and 6 bases stayed unmatched. This CDR3 comprises 15 residues. CDR1 SGHVS and CDR2 FQNEAQ come from the germline V gene. CDR3 region: CASSGWDRENSPLHF. The CDR3 DNA sequence: TGTGCCAGCAGCGGTTGGGACAGGGAAAATTCACCCCTCCACTTT.

The gene calls are TRBV19 and TRBJ2-6; TRBD1 matches 9 bases. V lost 5 bases to trimming and J lost 4 bases; unmatched junction nucleotides: 9. The germline V gene has CDR1 LNHDA and CDR2 SQIVND (reference sequence). This CDR3 has 17 amino acids. CDR3 sequence (DNA): TGTGCCAGTAGTTTCTCAACAGGGGGCCTCGGGGCCAACGTCCTGACTTTC. Translated, it gives CASSFSTGGLGANVLTF.

The chain employs TRBV29-1 and TRBJ1-1; D not resolved. This CDR3 has 13 amino acids. V lost 1 base and J lost 1, with 7 bases in between. Germline values: CDR1 SQVTM, CDR2 ANQGSEA. The CDR3 region is CSVEAHRNTEAFF. CDR3 nucleotide sequence: TGCAGCGTTGAAGCCCACAGGAACACTGAAGCTTTCTTT.

The V and J genes are TRBV7-8 and TRBJ2-2; D unresolved. The length of the CDR3 is 14 residues. V was clipped by 5 bases and J by 2 bases, with 9 bases between them. CDR1 and CDR2 (germline): SGHVS, FQNEAQ. The CDR3 nucleotides are TGTGCCAGCAGCCGAGACCTTAACACCGGGGAGCTGTTTTTT. This encodes CASSRDLNTGELFF.

This clone was counted between two and nine times. The chain is built from TRBV4-1 and TRBJ1-2; perhaps TRBD1 as D (5 bases). The CDR3 contains 16 residues. The germline V and J ends were trimmed by 4 bases and 1 base, with 16 bases remaining between them. Germline V CDR1 and CDR2: MGHRA, YSYEKL. The CDR3 DNA reads TGCGCCAGCAGCCGACTCCCAATGACAGTTAACTATGGCTACACCTTC. Encoded protein: CASSRLPMTVNYGYTF.

V and J are TRBV4-2 and TRBJ2-3, with D unresolved. Germline V gene lookup returns CDR1 LGHNA and CDR2 YNFKEQ. CDR3 length: 13 residues. With 4 bases removed from V and 2 bases from J, the gap between germline ends came to 7 bases. The CDR3 DNA sequence: TGTGCCAGCAGCCCCGCCCCCACAGATACGCAGTATTTT. This encodes CASSPAPTDTQYF.

In DNA form, the CDR3 reads TGTGCCACCAGCTATGGTGAGGGGTCACGCAATCAGCCCCAGCATTTT. Translating it yields CATSYGEGSRNQPQHF. The chain links TRBV15 to TRBJ1-5; tentative D call: TRBD1 (5 bases). The CDR3 is 16 amino acids. V was pared by 5 bases and J by 2 bases, with 16 bases between. CDR1 and CDR2 from the germline V gene are LNHNV and YYDKDF (reference sequence).

The chain combines TRBV6-5 with TRBJ2-3, with D uncertain. This CDR3 has 13 amino acids. Germline V lookup: CDR1 MNHEY, CDR2 SVGAGI. V lost 5 bases, J lost 2 bases, and 8 bases lay in between. CDR3 sequence reads: CASSVGHTDTQYF. For the CDR3, the DNA is TGTGCCAGCAGTGTTGGGCACACAGATACGCAGTATTTT.

The chain has TRBV6-4 and TRBJ2-1; 8 bases are a match to TRBD1. Germline assignment: CDR1 MRHNA and CDR2 SNTAGT. CDR3 length: 16 residues. Losses at the gene ends were 3 bases for V and 5 bases for J; bases not matched to a gene: 9. In DNA form, the CDR3 reads TGTGCCAGCAGTGAAATTGCGGGACAGGAGAACAATGAGCAGTTCTTC. Protein: CASSEIAGQENNEQFF.

Details on this clone: It is likely a read error, because the conserved phenylalanine at the end of the CDR3 is missing. The chain combines TRBV30 with TRBJ1-2; possibly TRBD1 for D (5 bases). Between the trimmed V and J ends, which lost 3 bases and 5 bases, there was a span of 19 bases. From germline, CDR1 is GTSNPN and CDR2 SVGIG (reference sequence). The CDR3 contains 15 residues. In nucleotides, the CDR3 is TGTGCCTGGAGAGCCCCCGGGGGGTTGGTTTATGGCTACACCTCC. It specifies CAWRAPGGLVYGYTS.

The chain is built from TRBV5-1 and TRBJ2-7; unclear D gene. The CDR3 spans 14 residues. In germline, CDR1 is SGHRS, CDR2 YFSETQ. V gave up 4 bases and J gave up 0 bases, with 11 bases separating them. In DNA form, the CDR3 reads TGCGCCAGCAGCCGGTCAGGAACCTCCTACGAGCAGTACTTC. Translation: CASSRSGTSYEQYF. Using reference TRBV5-1 and TRBJ2-7 for the parts outside the CDR3, the full variable domain is KAGVTQTPRYLIKTRGQQVTLSCSPISGHRSVSWYQQTPGQGLQFLFEYFSETQRNKGNFPGRFSGRQFSNSRSEMNVSTLELGDSALYLCASSRSGTSYEQYFGPGTRLTVT.

Only a few counts were recorded for this clone. This chain connects TRBV29-1 to TRBJ1-5; D uncertain. The ends were cut back, 4 bases at V and 3 bases at J, with 13 bases in the middle. The CDR3 extends over 14 amino acids. The germline CDR1 and CDR2 sequences are SQVTM and ANQGSEA. CDR3 DNA sequence: TGCAGCGTTGTTGGGTTCTTTACCAATCAGCCCCAGCATTTT. Protein sequence: CSVVGFFTNQPQHF.

The chain joins TRBV25-1 to TRBJ2-1; 8 nucleotides match TRBD2. The J segment lost 0 bases and the V segment lost 5 bases, leaving 3 bases of the junction unmatched. CDR1 and CDR2 from the germline V gene are MGHDK and SYGVNS. There are 15 residues in the CDR3. The DNA of the CDR3 is TGTGCCAGCAGTTACGGGGGGGCCTCCTACAATGAGCAGTTCTTC. It translates to CASSYGGASYNEQFF.

This clone was seen a handful of times. The V gene is TRBV29-1, the J gene TRBJ2-3; 8 bases line up with TRBD2. Germline trimming cut 4 bases from V and 2 bases from J; bases unmatched to any gene: 5. Germline CDR1 SQVTM, CDR2 ANQGSEA. CDR3 size: 14 residues. The CDR3 loop is CSVGGGGPTDTQYF. The DNA of the CDR3 is TGCAGCGTTGGGGGCGGGGGGCCCACAGATACGCAGTATTTT.

This chain connects TRBV9 to TRBJ2-5; maybe TRBD2 (7 bases). V dropped 4 bases and J dropped 7 bases, with 17 bases sitting between them. The CDR3 totals 14 residues. Germline V gene data show CDR1 as SGDLS and CDR2 as YYNGEE. The CDR3 is CASSKAGGAGTQYF. The CDR3 DNA reads as TGTGCCAGCAGCAAGGCTGGGGGGGCAGGGACCCAGTACTTC.

This sequence joins TRBV7-9 and TRBJ1-6, with TRBD1 as a possible D gene (5 bases). Between the trimmed V and J ends, which lost 2 bases and 7 bases, there was a span of 12 bases. CDR3 length: 15 amino acids. The V gene's germline CDR1 is SEHNR and CDR2 FQNEAQ (reference sequence). CDR3 sequence: CASSLSAGLNSPLHF. CDR3 DNA: TGTGCCAGCAGCTTATCTGCAGGGCTGAATTCACCCCTCCACTTT.

The V and J genes are TRBV5-1 and TRBJ1-2; D possibly corresponds to TRBD1 (6 bases). Germline assignment: CDR1 SGHRS and CDR2 YFSETQ. This CDR3 region has 15 residues. V lost 1 base and J 1 base, leaving 11 bases between the germline ends. CDR3 sequence reads: CASSLSGAGNYGYTF. CDR3 DNA sequence: TGCGCCAGCAGCTTGTCGGGGGCCGGTAACTATGGCTACACCTTC.

This chain uses TRBV5-1 with TRBJ2-3; no firm D call. V lost 0 bases and J lost 8, with 13 bases in between. The CDR3 has 14 amino acids. The V gene's germline CDR1 is SGHRS and CDR2 YFSETQ. The CDR3 sequence is CASSLVAAEGTQYF. The CDR3 DNA reads TGCGCCAGCAGCTTGGTCGCCGCGGAAGGTACGCAGTATTTT.

The gene calls are TRBV5-4 and TRBJ2-2; D unclear. The V and J ends lost 0 bases and 6 bases respectively, with 6 bases between them. Germline assignment: CDR1 SGHNT and CDR2 YYREEE (reference sequence). This CDR3 contains 13 residues. CDR3 DNA sequence: TGTGCCAGCAGCTTGGACTCCTCCGGGGAGCTGTTTTTT. Translation: CASSLDSSGELFF. Full variable domain (rest looked up from reference TRBV5-4 and TRBJ2-2): ETGVTQSPTHLIKTRGQQVTLRCSSQSGHNTVSWYQQALGQGPQFIFQYYREEENGRGNFPPRFSGLQFPNYSSELNVNALELDDSALYLCASSLDSSGELFFGEGSRLTVL.

V and J are TRBV2 and TRBJ2-5; 7 bases are a match to TRBD2. Germline CDR1 SNHLY, CDR2 FYNNEI. J was trimmed by 10 bases and V by 4 bases; bases with no gene match: 9. This CDR3 has 13 amino acids. CDR3 region: CASSASRPGGQYF. The CDR3 nucleotides are TGTGCCAGCAGTGCTTCGCGGCCGGGGGGCCAGTACTTC.

This chain joins TRBV5-1 and TRBJ2-3; no reliable D call. The CDR3 consists of 13 residues. Germline V lookup: CDR1 SGHRS, CDR2 YFSETQ. Trimming stripped 0 bases from V and 5 bases from J, with 7 bases between. CDR3 sequence: CASSLVTKDTQYF. The DNA of the CDR3 is TGCGCCAGCAGCTTGGTGACCAAAGATACGCAGTATTTT. Based on the CDR3 plus reference TRBV5-1 and TRBJ2-3, the full variable domain is KAGVTQTPRYLIKTRGQQVTLSCSPISGHRSVSWYQQTPGQGLQFLFEYFSETQRNKGNFPGRFSGRQFSNSRSEMNVSTLELGDSALYLCASSLVTKDTQYFGPGTRLTVL.

This clone was observed a handful of times. The V call is TRBV29-1, the J call TRBJ2-5, with TRBD2 as a possible D gene (5 bases). Germline assignment: CDR1 SQVTM and CDR2 ANQGSEA. CDR3 length: 14 residues. Trimming took 7 bases from V and 4 from J, leaving 19 bases between them. The CDR3 loop is CSAPTLSGIETQYF. The CDR3 nucleotides read TGCAGCGCTCCAACCCTTTCGGGAATAGAGACCCAGTACTTC. The full variable domain, its missing parts supplied by reference TRBV29-1 and TRBJ2-5, is SAVISQKPSRDICQRGTSLTIQCQVDSQVTMMFWYRQQPGQSLTLIATANQGSEATYESGFVIDKFPISRPNLTFSTLTVSNMSPEDSSIYLCSAPTLSGIETQYFGPGTRLLVL.